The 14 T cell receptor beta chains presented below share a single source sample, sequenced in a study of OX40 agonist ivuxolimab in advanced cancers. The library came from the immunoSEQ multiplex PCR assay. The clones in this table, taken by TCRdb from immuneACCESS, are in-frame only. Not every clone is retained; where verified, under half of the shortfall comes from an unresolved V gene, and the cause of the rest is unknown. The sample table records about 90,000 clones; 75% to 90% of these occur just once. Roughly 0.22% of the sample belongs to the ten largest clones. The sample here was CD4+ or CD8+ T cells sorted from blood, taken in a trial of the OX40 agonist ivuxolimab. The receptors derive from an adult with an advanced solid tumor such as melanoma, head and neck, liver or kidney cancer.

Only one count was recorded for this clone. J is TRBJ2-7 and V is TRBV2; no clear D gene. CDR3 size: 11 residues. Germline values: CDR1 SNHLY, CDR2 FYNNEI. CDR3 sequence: CASSEGGFVSV. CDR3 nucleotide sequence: TGTGCCAGCAGTGAAGGCGGCTTCGTAAGCGTC.

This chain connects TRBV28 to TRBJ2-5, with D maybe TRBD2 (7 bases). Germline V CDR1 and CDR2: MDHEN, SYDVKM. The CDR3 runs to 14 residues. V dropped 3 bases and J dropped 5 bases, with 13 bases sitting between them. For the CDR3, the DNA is TGTGCCAGCAGTTTTATGAGGGGGGGTGAGACCCAGTACTTC. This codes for CASSFMRGGETQYF.

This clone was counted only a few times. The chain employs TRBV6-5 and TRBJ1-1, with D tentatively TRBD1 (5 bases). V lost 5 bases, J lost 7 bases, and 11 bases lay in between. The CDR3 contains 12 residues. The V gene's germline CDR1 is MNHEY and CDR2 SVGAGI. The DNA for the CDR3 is TGTGCCAGCAGTCCCAGGGTGGGTGAAGCTTTCTTT. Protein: CASSPRVGEAFF.

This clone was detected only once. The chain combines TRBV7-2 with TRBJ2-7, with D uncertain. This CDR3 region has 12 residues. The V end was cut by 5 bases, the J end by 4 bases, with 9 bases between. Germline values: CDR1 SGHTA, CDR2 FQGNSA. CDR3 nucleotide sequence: TGTGCCAGCAGCACCCACGTTTACGAGCAGTACTTC. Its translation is CASSTHVYEQYF. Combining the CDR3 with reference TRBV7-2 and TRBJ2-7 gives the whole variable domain GAGVSQSPSNKVTEKGKDVELRCDPISGHTALYWYRQSLGQGLEFLIYFQGNSAPDKSGLPSDRFSAERTGGSVSTLTIQRTQQEDSAVYLCASSTHVYEQYFGPGTRLTVT.

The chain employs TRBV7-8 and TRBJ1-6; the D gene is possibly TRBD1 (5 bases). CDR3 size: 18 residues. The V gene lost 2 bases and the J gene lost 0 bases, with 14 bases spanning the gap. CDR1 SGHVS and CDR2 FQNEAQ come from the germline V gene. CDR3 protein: CASSLRYGGYSYNSPLHF. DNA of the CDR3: TGTGCCAGCAGCTTAAGATACGGGGGGTACTCCTATAATTCACCCCTCCACTTT.

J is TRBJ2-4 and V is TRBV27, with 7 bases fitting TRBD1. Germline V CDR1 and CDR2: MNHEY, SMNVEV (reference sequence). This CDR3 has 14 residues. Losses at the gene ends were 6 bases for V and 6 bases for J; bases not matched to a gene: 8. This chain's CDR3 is CASSLDRDRNIQYF. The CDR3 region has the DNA TGTGCCAGCAGCTTAGATAGGGACAGAAACATTCAGTACTTC.

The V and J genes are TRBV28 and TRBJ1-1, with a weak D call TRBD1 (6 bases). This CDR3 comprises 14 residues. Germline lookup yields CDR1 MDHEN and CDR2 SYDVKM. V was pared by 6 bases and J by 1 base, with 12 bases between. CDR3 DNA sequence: TGTGCCAGCAGCCAACAGGGAGGGAACACTGAAGCTTTCTTT. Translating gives CASSQQGGNTEAFF.

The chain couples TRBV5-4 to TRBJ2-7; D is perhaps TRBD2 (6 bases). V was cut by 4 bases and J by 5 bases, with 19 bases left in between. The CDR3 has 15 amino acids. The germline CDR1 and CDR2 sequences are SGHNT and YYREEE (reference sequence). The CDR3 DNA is TGTGCCAGCAGCGGCCTGGGTGGAGGGGTGAACGAGCAGTACTTC. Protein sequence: CASSGLGGGVNEQYF.

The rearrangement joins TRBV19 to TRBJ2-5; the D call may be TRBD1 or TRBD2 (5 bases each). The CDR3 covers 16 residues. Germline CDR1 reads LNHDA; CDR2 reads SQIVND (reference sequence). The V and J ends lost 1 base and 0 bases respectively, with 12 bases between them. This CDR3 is CASSIAGTGNQETQYF. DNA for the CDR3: TGTGCCAGTAGTATAGCAGGGACGGGAAACCAAGAGACCCAGTACTTC. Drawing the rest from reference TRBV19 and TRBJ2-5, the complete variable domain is DGGITQSPKYLFRKEGQNVTLSCEQNLNHDAMYWYRQDPGQGLRLIYYSQIVNDFQKGDIAEGYSVSREKKESFPLTVTSAQKNPTAFYLCASSIAGTGNQETQYFGPGTRLLVL.

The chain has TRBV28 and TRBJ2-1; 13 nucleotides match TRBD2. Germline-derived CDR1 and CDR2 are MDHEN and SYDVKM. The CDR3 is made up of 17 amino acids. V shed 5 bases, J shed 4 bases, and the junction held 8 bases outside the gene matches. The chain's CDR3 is CASSPGMGLAGYNEQFF. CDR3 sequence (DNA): TGTGCCAGCAGTCCCGGGATGGGACTAGCGGGGTACAATGAGCAGTTCTTC. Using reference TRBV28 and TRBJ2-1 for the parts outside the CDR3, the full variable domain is DVKVTQSSRYLVKRTGEKVFLECVQDMDHENMFWYRQDPGLGLRLIYFSYDVKMKEKGDIPEGYSVSREKKERFSLILESASTNQTSMYLCASSPGMGLAGYNEQFFGPGTRLTVL.

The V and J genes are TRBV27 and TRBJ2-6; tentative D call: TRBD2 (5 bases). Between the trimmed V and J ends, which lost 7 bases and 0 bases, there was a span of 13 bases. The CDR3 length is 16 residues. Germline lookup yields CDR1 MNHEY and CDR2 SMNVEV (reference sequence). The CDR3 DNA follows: TGTGCCAGCAATCGAGGGCGGCCCTCTGGGGCCAACGTCCTGACTTTC. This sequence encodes CASNRGRPSGANVLTF.

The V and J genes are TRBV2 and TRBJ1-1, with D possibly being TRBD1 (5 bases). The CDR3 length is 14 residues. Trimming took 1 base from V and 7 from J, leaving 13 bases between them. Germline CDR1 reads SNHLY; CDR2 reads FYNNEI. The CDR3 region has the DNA TGTGCCAGCAGTGAAGTAGGGGCGGGTGATGAAGCTTTCTTT. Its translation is CASSEVGAGDEAFF.

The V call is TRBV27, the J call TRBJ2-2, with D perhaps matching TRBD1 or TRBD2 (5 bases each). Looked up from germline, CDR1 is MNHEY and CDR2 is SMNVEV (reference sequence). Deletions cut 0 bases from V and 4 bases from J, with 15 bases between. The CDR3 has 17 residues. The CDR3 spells CASSLSRGLGSTGELFF. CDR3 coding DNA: TGTGCCAGCAGTTTATCCCGGGGCCTAGGGAGCACCGGGGAGCTGTTTTTT.

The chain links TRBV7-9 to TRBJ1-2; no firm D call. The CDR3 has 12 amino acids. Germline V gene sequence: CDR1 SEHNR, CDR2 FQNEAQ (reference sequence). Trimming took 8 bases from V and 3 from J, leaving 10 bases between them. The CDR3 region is CASGRGDYGYTF. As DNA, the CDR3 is TGTGCCAGCGGGCGGGGTGACTATGGCTACACCTTC.